The 15 T cell receptor beta chains below come from one sample, sequenced in a study of tumor-infiltrating lymphocytes in oesophageal squamous cell carcinoma. TCRdb itself ran the PCR reads through MiXCR, one entry per CDR3 protein. The sample consists of about 10,000 distinct CDR3 sequences, roughly three fifths of them appearing once. The source material was esophageal tumor tissue. The receptor set was obtained from a male donor with esophageal squamous cell carcinoma.

CDR3 protein: CASSYTSGRAYNEQFF. As DNA, the CDR3 is TGTGCCAGCAGTTACACTAGCGGGAGGGCCTACAATGAGCAGTTCTTC. This chain joins TRBV6-6 and TRBJ2-4; 13 bases fit TRBD2. The J call is doubtful: the DNA matches TRBJ2-1 better. Germline V gene sequence: CDR1 MNHNY, CDR2 SVGAGI (reference sequence). The CDR3 loop spans 16 amino acids.

This chain uses TRBV11-2 with TRBJ2-5; unclear D gene. Germline assignment: CDR1 SGHAT and CDR2 FQNNGV. Trimming pared 1 base from V and 11 bases from J, leaving 20 bases between. CDR3 length equals 15 residues. The CDR3 DNA reads TGTGCCAGCAGCTTAGGACCGCCGAGTTACAATGAGCAGTACTTC. This sequence encodes CASSLGPPSYNEQYF.

To note about this clonotype: At one end, the junction sequence differs from germline, possibly due to a read error. The chain couples TRBV28 to TRBJ2-5; TRBD2 matches 9 bases. CDR1 is MDHEN, CDR2 SYDVKM, per germline. The CDR3 contains 14 residues. The CDR3, as DNA: TGTGCCAGCAGCCCTAGCGGGATGACAGATACGCAGAACTTC. Translating gives CASSPSGMTDTQNF.

The chain uses TRBV7-2 and TRBJ2-1; 7 bases agree with TRBD2. V shed 3 bases and J 10 bases; nucleotides not matched to a gene: 6. Germline CDR1 is SGHTA and CDR2 is FQGNSA. The CDR3 loop spans 13 amino acids. The chain's CDR3 is CASSLAGVPEQFF. CDR3 in DNA: TGTGCCAGCAGCTTGGCGGGGGTCCCCGAGCAGTTCTTC. The whole variable domain, filled in from reference TRBV7-2 and TRBJ2-1, reads GAGVSQSPSNKVTEKGKDVELRCDPISGHTALYWYRQSLGQGLEFLIYFQGNSAPDKSGLPSDRFSAERTGGSVSTLTIQRTQQEDSAVYLCASSLAGVPEQFFGPGTRLTVL.

This clonotype was detected ten times or more. This chain connects TRBV27 to TRBJ2-7; D not certain. Trimming cost V 6 bases and J 4 bases, with 7 bases left between them. Germline lookup yields CDR1 MNHEY and CDR2 SMNVEV (reference sequence). The CDR3 loop spans 11 amino acids. The CDR3 here is CASRKGYEQYF. CDR3 in DNA: TGTGCCAGCAGAAAAGGGTACGAGCAGTACTTC.

This clonotype is classed as medium-sized (0.01 to 0.1%). V usage is TRBV7-9 and J usage is TRBJ1-2; 8 bases agree with TRBD1. Germline-derived CDR1 and CDR2 are SEHNR and FQNEAQ (reference sequence). Losses at the gene ends were 6 bases for V and 5 bases for J; bases not matched to a gene: 8. This CDR3 is 14 amino acids long. CDR3 nucleotides: TGTGCCAGCAGACCCCGGGACAGGAATTATGGCTACACCTTC. It yields the protein CASRPRDRNYGYTF.

The chain recombines TRBV10-3 with TRBJ2-7, with 11 bases lining up with TRBD1. Germline CDR1 is ENHRY and CDR2 is SYGVKD. V lost 5 bases to trimming and J lost 1 base; unmatched junction nucleotides: 7. This CDR3 region has 16 residues. The CDR3 sequence: CAISSSGTGGSYEQYF. CDR3 bases: TGTGCCATCAGTTCATCCGGGACAGGGGGTTCCTACGAGCAGTACTTC.

This clonotype came up a few times. The chain couples TRBV7-9 to TRBJ1-1; 7 nucleotides agree with TRBD1. V was clipped by 4 bases and J by 10 bases; unmatched bases: 18. Germline CDR1 reads SEHNR; CDR2 reads FQNEAQ (reference sequence). This CDR3 comprises 16 residues. The CDR3 spells CASSSGTAQIVEGAFF. CDR3 DNA sequence: TGTGCCAGCAGCTCCGGGACAGCACAGATCGTTGAAGGAGCTTTCTTT.

The CDR3 DNA follows: TGTGCCAGCAGTTCACCAGGACAGGGGGCGGAACAGCCCCAGCATTTT. It is translated as CASSSPGQGAEQPQHF. This chain joins TRBV28 and TRBJ1-5; the match to TRBD1 covers 11 bases. There are 16 residues in the CDR3. Unmatched junction bases numbered 9, after V lost 4 bases and J lost 7 bases. CDR1 is MDHEN and CDR2 is SYDVKM in the germline V gene.

This sequence joins TRBV12-3 or TRBV12-4 and TRBJ2-1, with 8 positions matching TRBD1. TRBJ2-7 matches the DNA end more closely, so the J call is doubtful. The CDR3 has 14 residues. The CDR3 coding sequence is TGTGCCAGCAGACCGACAGGGGCCTACAATGAGCAGTACTTC. Its translation: CASRPTGAYNEQYF.

Turning to this clonotype: The CDR3 does not close with the conserved phenylalanine or tryptophan, likely indicating a read error. The chain couples TRBV7-8 to TRBJ2-5; D remains ambiguous. TRBJ2-1 matches the DNA end more closely, so the J call is doubtful. The CDR3 runs to 14 residues. CDR1 and CDR2 (germline): SGHVS, FQNEAQ. The CDR3: CASSIGSLGDEQFS. CDR3 in DNA: TGTGCCAGCAGCATAGGATCGCTTGGGGATGAGCAGTTCTCC.

This clonotype appeared a few times. The CDR3 DNA sequence: TGTGCCAGCAGCTTAGGAGTATCGGCAGGGGCCCACAATGAGCAGTTCTTC. As protein: CASSLGVSAGAHNEQFF. The V gene is TRBV7-6, the J gene TRBJ2-7, with D possibly matching TRBD1 (6 bases). The J call is in doubt because the DNA end fits TRBJ2-1 better. Germline V gene sequence: CDR1 SGHVS, CDR2 FNYEAQ. This CDR3 comprises 17 residues.

This clonotype is categorized as medium-sized. The gene calls are TRBV12-3 or TRBV12-4 and TRBJ1-5, with unresolved D. The CDR3 runs 15 residues. V lost 1 base, J lost 3 bases, and 10 bases lay in between. The DNA of the CDR3 is TGTGCCAGCAGTTTAGGGCAGCCCAACAATCAGCCCCAGCATTTT. It yields the protein CASSLGQPNNQPQHF.

This rearrangement joins TRBV11-2 to TRBJ2-1; D is unclear. The J call is doubtful: the DNA matches TRBJ2-7 better. The V gene's germline CDR1 is SGHAT and CDR2 FQNNGV. This CDR3 has 12 amino acids. The CDR3 DNA follows: TGTGCCAGCAGCTCCCAGTTCTACGAGCAGTACTTC. Protein: CASSSQFYEQYF.

The chain joins TRBV7-6 to TRBJ2-1; D is perhaps TRBD1 or TRBD2 (5 bases each). The V gene's germline CDR1 is SGHVS and CDR2 FNYEAQ. V shed 1 base and J shed 3 bases, with 13 bases lying between them. The CDR3 runs to 16 residues. In DNA, the CDR3 is TGTGCCAGCAGCTTAGATCCTGGGGGAGTCTACAATGAGCAGTTCTTC. It yields the protein CASSLDPGGVYNEQFF.